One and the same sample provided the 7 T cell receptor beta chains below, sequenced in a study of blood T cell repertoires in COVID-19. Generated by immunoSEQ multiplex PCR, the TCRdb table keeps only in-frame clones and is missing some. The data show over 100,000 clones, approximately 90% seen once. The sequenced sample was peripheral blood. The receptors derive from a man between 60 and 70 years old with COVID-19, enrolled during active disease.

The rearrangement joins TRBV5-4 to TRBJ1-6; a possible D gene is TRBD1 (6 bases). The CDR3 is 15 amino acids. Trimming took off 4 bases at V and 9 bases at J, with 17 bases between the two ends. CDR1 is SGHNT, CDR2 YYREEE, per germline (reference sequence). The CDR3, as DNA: TGTGCCAGCAGCCCCTCAGCGGGGGCTGGTTCACCCCTCCACTTT. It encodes CASSPSAGAGSPLHF.

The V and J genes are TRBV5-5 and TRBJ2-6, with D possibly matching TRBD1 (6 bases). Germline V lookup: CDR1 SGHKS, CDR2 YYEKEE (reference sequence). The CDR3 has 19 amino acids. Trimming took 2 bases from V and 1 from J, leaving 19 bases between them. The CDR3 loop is CASSFVGQNLRSGANVLTF. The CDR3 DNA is TGTGCCAGCAGCTTTGTTGGACAGAATTTAAGATCTGGGGCCAACGTCCTGACTTTC. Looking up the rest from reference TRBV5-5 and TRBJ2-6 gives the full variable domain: DAGVTQSPTHLIKTRGQQVTLRCSPISGHKSVSWYQQVLGQGPQFIFQYYEKEERGRGNFPDRFSARQFPNYSSELNVNALLLGDSALYLCASSFVGQNLRSGANVLTFGAGSRLTVL.

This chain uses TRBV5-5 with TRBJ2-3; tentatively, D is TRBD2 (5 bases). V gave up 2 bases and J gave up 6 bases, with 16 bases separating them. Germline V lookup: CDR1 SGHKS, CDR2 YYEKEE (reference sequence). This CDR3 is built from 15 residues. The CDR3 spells CASSLAAGQGDTQYF. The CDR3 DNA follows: TGTGCCAGCAGCTTAGCGGCGGGCCAAGGTGATACGCAGTATTTT.

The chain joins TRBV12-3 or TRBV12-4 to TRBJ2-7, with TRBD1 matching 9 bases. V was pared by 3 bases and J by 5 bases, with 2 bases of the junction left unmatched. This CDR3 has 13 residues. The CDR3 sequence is CASSLTGGDEQYF. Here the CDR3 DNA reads TGTGCCAGCAGTTTGACAGGGGGAGACGAGCAGTACTTC.

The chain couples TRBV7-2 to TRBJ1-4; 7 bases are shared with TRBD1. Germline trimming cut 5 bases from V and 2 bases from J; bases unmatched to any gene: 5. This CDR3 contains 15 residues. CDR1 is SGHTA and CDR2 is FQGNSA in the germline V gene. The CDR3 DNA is TGTGCCAGCAGCCCGCAGGGGGGCACTAATGAAAAACTGTTTTTT. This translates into CASSPQGGTNEKLFF.

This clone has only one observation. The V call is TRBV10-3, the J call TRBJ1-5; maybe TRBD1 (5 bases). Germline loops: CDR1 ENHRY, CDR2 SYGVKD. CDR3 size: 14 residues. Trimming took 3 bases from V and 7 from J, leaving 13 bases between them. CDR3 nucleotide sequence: TGTGCCATCAGTGATTCGGGGGGTTGGCAGCCCCAGCATTTT. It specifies CAISDSGGWQPQHF.

CDR3 in DNA: TGTGCCAGCGATAGTATGAACACTGAAGCTTTCTTT. Translation gives CASDSMNTEAFF. V usage is TRBV28 and J usage is TRBJ1-1; D not certain. The CDR3 is 12 residues long. V was pared by 8 bases and J by 0 bases, with 7 bases between. Germline values: CDR1 MDHEN, CDR2 SYDVKM.